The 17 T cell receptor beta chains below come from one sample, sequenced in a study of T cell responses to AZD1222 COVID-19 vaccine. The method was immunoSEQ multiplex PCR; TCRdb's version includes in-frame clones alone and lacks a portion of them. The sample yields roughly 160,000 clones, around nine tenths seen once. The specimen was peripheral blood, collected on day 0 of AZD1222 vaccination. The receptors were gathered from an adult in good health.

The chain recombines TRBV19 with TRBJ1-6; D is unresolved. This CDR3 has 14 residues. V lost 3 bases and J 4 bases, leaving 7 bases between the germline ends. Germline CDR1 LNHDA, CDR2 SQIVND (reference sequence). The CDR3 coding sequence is TGTGCCAGTAGTATCAATGGGTATAATTCACCCCTCCACTTT. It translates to CASSINGYNSPLHF.

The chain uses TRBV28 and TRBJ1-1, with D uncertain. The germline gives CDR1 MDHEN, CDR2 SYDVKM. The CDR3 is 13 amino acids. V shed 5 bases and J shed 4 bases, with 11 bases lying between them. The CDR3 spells CASSNTESTEAFF. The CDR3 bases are TGTGCCAGCAGTAACACGGAAAGCACTGAAGCTTTCTTT.

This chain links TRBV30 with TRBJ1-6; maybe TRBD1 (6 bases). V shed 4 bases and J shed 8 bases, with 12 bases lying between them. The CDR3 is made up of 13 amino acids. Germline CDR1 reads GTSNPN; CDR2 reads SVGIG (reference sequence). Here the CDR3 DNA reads TGTGCCTGGAACGGGGGGCTTGATTCACCCCTCCACTTT. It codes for CAWNGGLDSPLHF.

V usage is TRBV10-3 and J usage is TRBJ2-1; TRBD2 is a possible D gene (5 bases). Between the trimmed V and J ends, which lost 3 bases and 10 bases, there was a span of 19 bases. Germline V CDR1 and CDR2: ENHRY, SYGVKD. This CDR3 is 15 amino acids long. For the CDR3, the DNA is TGTGCCATCAGTGACGGGCGGGTGTATACAAGGGAGCAGTTCTTC. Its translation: CAISDGRVYTREQFF.

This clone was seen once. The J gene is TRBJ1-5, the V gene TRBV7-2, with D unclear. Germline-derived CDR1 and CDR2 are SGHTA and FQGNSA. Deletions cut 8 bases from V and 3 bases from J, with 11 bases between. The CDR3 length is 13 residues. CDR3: CASLAGANQPQHF. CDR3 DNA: TGTGCCAGCTTAGCGGGCGCCAATCAGCCCCAGCATTTT.

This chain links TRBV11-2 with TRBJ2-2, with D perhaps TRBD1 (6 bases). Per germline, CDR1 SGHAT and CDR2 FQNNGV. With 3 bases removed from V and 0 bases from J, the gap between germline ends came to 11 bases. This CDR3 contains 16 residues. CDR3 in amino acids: CASSFLPGANTGELFF. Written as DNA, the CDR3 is TGTGCCAGCAGCTTTCTTCCAGGGGCGAACACCGGGGAGCTGTTTTTT.

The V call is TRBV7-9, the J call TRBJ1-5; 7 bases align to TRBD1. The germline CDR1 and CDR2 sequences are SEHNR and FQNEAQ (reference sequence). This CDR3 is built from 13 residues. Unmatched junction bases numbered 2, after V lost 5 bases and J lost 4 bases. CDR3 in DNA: TGTGCCAGCAGCCAACAGGGGAATCAGCCCCAGCATTTT. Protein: CASSQQGNQPQHF.

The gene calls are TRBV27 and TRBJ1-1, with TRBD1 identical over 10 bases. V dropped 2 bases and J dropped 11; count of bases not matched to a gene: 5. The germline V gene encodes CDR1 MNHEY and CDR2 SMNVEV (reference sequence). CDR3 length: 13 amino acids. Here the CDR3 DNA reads TGTGCCAGCAGTTTAGACAGGGGGCTCGAGGCTTTCTTT. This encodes CASSLDRGLEAFF.

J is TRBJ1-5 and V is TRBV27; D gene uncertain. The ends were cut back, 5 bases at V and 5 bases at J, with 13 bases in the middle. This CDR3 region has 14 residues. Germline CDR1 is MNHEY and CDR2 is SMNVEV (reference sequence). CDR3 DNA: TGTGCCAGCAGTATAATAGGTGGTCATCAGCCCCAGCATTTT. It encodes CASSIIGGHQPQHF.

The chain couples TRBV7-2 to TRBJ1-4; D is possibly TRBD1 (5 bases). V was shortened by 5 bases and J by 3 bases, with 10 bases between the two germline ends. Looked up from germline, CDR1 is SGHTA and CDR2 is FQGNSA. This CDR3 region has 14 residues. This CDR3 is CASSQGGSNEKLFF. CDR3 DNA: TGTGCCAGCAGCCAGGGAGGTTCTAATGAAAAACTGTTTTTT.

The CDR3 loop is CATPTGELTDTQYF. The CDR3 DNA reads TGTGCCACCCCGACAGGGGAACTTACAGATACGCAGTATTTT. This chain uses TRBV7-9 with TRBJ2-3; 8 nucleotides line up with TRBD1. The junction had 9 bases not matched to a gene; V was cut back by 10 bases and J by 3 bases. CDR1 SEHNR and CDR2 FQNEAQ come from the germline V gene (reference sequence). CDR3 length: 14 residues.

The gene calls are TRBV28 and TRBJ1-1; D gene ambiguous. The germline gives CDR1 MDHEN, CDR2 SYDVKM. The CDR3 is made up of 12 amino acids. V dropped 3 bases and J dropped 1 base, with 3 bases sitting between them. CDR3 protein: CASSLRNTEAFF. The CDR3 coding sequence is TGTGCCAGCAGTTTGAGGAACACTGAAGCTTTCTTT.

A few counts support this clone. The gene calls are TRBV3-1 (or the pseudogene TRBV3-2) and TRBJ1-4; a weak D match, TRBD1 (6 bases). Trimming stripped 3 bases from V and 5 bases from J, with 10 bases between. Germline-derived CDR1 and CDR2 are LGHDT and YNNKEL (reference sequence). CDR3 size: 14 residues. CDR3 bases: TGTGCCAGCAGCCAGACCGGACAGAATGAAAAACTGTTTTTT. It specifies CASSQTGQNEKLFF.

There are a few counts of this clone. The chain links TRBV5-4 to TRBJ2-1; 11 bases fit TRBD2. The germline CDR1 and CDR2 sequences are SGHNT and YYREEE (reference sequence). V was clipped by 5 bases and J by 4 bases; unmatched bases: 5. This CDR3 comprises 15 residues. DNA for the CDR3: TGTGCCAGCAGTCACTCTAGCGGGGGGTACAATGAGCAGTTCTTC. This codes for CASSHSSGGYNEQFF.

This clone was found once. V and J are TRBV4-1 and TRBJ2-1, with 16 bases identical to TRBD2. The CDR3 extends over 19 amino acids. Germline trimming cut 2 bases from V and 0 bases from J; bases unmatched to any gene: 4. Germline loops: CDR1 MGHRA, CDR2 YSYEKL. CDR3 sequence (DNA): TGCGCCAGCAGCCAACTGGGACTAGCGGGGGGGACCTCCTACAATGAGCAGTTCTTC. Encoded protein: CASSQLGLAGGTSYNEQFF.

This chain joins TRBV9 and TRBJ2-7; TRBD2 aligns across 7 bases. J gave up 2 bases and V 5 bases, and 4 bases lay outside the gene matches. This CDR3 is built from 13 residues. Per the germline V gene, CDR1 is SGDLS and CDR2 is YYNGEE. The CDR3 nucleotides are TGTGCCAGCAGTCCCACTAGCGCCTACGAGCAGTACTTC. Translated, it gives CASSPTSAYEQYF.

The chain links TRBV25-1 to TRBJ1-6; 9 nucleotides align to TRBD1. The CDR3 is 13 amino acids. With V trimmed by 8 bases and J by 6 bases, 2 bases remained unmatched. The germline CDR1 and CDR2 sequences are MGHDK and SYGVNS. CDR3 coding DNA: TGTGCCAGCCGGGACAGGGTTAATTCACCCCTCCACTTT. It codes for CASRDRVNSPLHF.